The 8 T cell receptor beta chains below were found in one sample sequenced in a study of control samples from healthy donors and cancer patients. Profiled with immunoSEQ multiplex PCR; TCRdb holds only in-frame clones, not every one. The repertoire has approximately 120,000 clones, about nine tenths of them found once; the top ten carry 4% to 4.5%. The specimen was blood. Source of these receptors: a human donor in good health. The donor label of this sample is uncertain.

The chain couples TRBV18 to TRBJ1-4; D is unresolved. CDR1 and CDR2 (germline): KGHSH, LQKENI. The CDR3 is made up of 13 amino acids. The germline V and J ends were trimmed by 5 bases and 3 bases, with 7 bases remaining between them. The CDR3 DNA reads as TGTGCCAGCTCATGGCAGTCTAATGAAAAACTGTTTTTT. Protein sequence: CASSWQSNEKLFF.

The chain carries TRBV15 and TRBJ2-2; 8 bases are a match to TRBD2. Per germline, CDR1 LNHNV and CDR2 YYDKDF (reference sequence). V dropped 4 bases and J dropped 6; count of bases not matched to a gene: 7. This CDR3 comprises 15 residues. CDR3 in DNA: TGTGCCACCAGCAACCGCGTCGGGGGGGCCGGGGAGCTGTTTTTT. This gives the protein CATSNRVGGAGELFF.

The CDR3 spells CASSPDRDGQPQHF. DNA of the CDR3: TGTGCCAGCAGCCCTGACAGGGATGGTCAGCCCCAGCATTTT. This chain joins TRBV2 and TRBJ1-5, with 7 bases fitting TRBD1. Germline V gene data show CDR1 as SNHLY and CDR2 as FYNNEI. Unmatched junction bases numbered 8, after V lost 6 bases and J lost 6 bases. The CDR3 runs 14 residues.

This sequence joins TRBV7-8 and TRBJ1-1; 8 bases align to TRBD1. V dropped 4 bases and J dropped 7; count of bases not matched to a gene: 8. Germline CDR1 reads SGHVS; CDR2 reads FQNEAQ. There are 14 residues in the CDR3. CDR3: CASSSRQGRNEAFF. The CDR3 DNA reads as TGTGCCAGCAGCTCCCGACAGGGGAGGAATGAAGCTTTCTTT.

V is TRBV11-3 and J is TRBJ1-2; 7 bases align to TRBD1. The CDR3 contains 11 residues. In germline, CDR1 is SGHNT, CDR2 YENEEA. The V and J ends lost 5 bases and 6 bases, in that order; junction bases with no gene match: 0. CDR3 sequence reads: CASSRGHGYTF. The CDR3 DNA follows: TGTGCCAGCAGCAGGGGGCATGGCTACACCTTC.

The DNA of the CDR3 is TGTGCCAGCAGCAAGGACAGGGCGAGAGCTAACTATGGCTACACCTTC. Translating it yields CASSKDRARANYGYTF. This rearrangement joins TRBV7-9 to TRBJ1-2; 8 bases align to TRBD1. In germline, CDR1 is SEHNR, CDR2 FQNEAQ (reference sequence). This CDR3 region has 16 residues. J was trimmed by 0 bases and V by 5 bases; bases with no gene match: 8.

The V call is TRBV18, the J call TRBJ1-4; D is unclear. Per the germline V gene, CDR1 is KGHSH and CDR2 is LQKENI. The V gene lost 6 bases and the J gene lost 3 bases, with 11 bases spanning the gap. The CDR3 has 14 amino acids. The CDR3 DNA sequence: TGTGCCAGCTCCGGGATGAAGGCTAATGAAAAACTGTTTTTT. It encodes CASSGMKANEKLFF.

V gene TRBV18 combines with J gene TRBJ2-1, with TRBD2 matching 7 bases. The CDR3 is 15 amino acids. Germline CDR1 and CDR2: KGHSH and LQKENI. Unmatched junction bases numbered 5, after V lost 0 bases and J lost 6 bases. CDR3 loop: CASSPPVQRGNEQFF. DNA for the CDR3: TGTGCCAGCTCACCACCGGTGCAGCGGGGCAATGAGCAGTTCTTC.